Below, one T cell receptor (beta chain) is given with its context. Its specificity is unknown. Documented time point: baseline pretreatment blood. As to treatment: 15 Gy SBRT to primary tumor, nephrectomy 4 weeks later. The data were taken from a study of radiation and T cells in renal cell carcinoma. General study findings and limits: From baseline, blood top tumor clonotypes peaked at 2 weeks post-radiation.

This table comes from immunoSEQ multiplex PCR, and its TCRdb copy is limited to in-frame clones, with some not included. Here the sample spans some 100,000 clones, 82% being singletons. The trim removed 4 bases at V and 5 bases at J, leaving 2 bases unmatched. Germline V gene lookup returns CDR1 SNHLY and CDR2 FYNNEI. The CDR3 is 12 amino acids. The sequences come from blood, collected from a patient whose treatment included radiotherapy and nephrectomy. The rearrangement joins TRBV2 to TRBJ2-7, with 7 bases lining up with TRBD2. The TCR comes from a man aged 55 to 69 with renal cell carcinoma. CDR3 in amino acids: CASSGTRDEQYF. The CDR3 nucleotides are TGTGCCAGCAGTGGGACTAGGGACGAGCAGTACTTC.